The rows below give T cell receptor beta chains drawn from one sample of a study of T cell responses to AZD1222 COVID-19 vaccine. Libraries were prepared by immunoSEQ multiplex PCR; TCRdb keeps only in-frame clonotypes and omits some of them. The sample has about 39,000 clones; approximately 88% are singletons. Sequencing used peripheral blood, obtained 28 days after the second dose of the MenACWY control vaccine. Receptor source: an adult who received the MenACWY meningococcal vaccine as a control. Each CDR3 is given with its conserved first and last residue. The D gene is left open where the match is weak. Some rows have no size entry. The others give once, few or many, or a class for an expanded clone.

TRBD2	-	TRBV2	TRBJ2-3	CASSDLAGLRESGSQYF	TGTGCCAGCAGTGATCTAGCGGGGTTGAGGGAGAGCGGGTCGCAGTATTTT
TRBD2	-	TRBV2	TRBJ2-1	CASRASSGGYNEQFF	TGTGCCAGCAGGGCGTCTAGCGGGGGGTACAATGAGCAGTTCTTC
-	few	TRBV6-5	TRBJ1-5	CASKQGWNQPQHF	TGTGCCAGCAAGCAGGGGTGGAATCAGCCCCAGCATTTT
-	once	TRBV27	TRBJ1-5	CAIRVVRVLAQHF	TGTGCCATCCGGGTCGTACGGGTTTTGGCCCAGCATTTT
-	-	TRBV12-3/TRBV12-4	TRBJ2-3	CASSSRLNTQYF	TGTGCCAGCAGTTCCCGGCTAAATACGCAGTATTTT
-	few	TRBV2	TRBJ1-5	CASRPDGFNQPQHF	TGTGCCAGCAGGCCGGACGGATTCAATCAGCCCCAGCATTTT
TRBD2	-	TRBV4-1	TRBJ2-3	CASSQTLLRTSGTDTQYF	TGCGCCAGCAGCCAAACTTTACTTCGGACTAGCGGGACAGATACGCAGTATTTT
-	-	TRBV28	TRBJ2-5	CASSPSQETQYF	TGTGCCAGCAGCCCCTCCCAAGAGACCCAGTACTTC
-	-	TRBV30	TRBJ2-7	CAWKGAGNYEQYF	TGTGCCTGGAAGGGTGCAGGGAACTACGAGCAGTACTTC
-	once	TRBV28	TRBJ2-7	CASRPGTPEQYF	TGTGCCAGCAGGCCGGGAACTCCCGAGCAGTACTTC
TRBD2	-	TRBV4-1	TRBJ2-1	CASSPSGRALVSSYNEQFF	TGCGCCAGCAGCCCAAGCGGGAGGGCCCTCGTGAGCTCCTACAATGAGCAGTTCTTC
-	-	TRBV11-2	TRBJ1-2	CASSSWPEGNDGYTF	TGTGCCAGCAGCTCCTGGCCGGAAGGGAACGATGGCTACACCTTC
TRBD1	-	TRBV19	TRBJ1-4	CASRLTGYGNEKLFF	TGTGCCAGTAGGCTGACAGGGTACGGGAATGAAAAACTGTTTTTT
-	-	TRBV28	TRBJ2-3	CASSLSAGAGDTQYF	TGTGCCAGCAGTTTATCCGCGGGGGCGGGAGATACGCAGTATTTT
-	-	TRBV11-2	TRBJ2-1	CASRAPGPRWGNEQFF	TGTGCCAGCAGGGCTCCGGGACCGAGGTGGGGCAATGAGCAGTTCTTC
-	-	TRBV19	TRBJ1-2	CASSRTLKNGYTF	TGTGCCAGTAGTAGGACCCTAAAGAATGGCTACACCTTC
-	-	TRBV19	TRBJ2-4	CASSPEAGALAKNIQYF	TGTGCCAGTAGTCCGGAGGCAGGAGCTCTAGCCAAAAACATTCAGTACTTC
-	-	TRBV27	TRBJ1-5	CASSLGQPNQPQHF	TGTGCCAGCAGTTTAGGGCAGCCAAATCAGCCCCAGCATTTT
TRBD1	few	TRBV11-2	TRBJ2-2	CASSQGARTGELFF	TGTGCCAGCAGCCAGGGGGCGCGAACCGGGGAGCTGTTTTTT
-	-	TRBV7-7	TRBJ1-5	CASSQGWGAGQPQHF	TGTGCCAGCAGCCAAGGGTGGGGCGCCGGACAGCCCCAGCATTTT
-	-	TRBV6-5	TRBJ2-3	CASSREPDTQYF	TGTGCCAGCAGTAGGGAACCAGATACGCAGTATTTT
-	-	TRBV28	TRBJ2-5	CASNRVGRTAYLETQYF	TGTGCCAGCAACCGAGTGGGTCGGACGGCTTATCTAGAGACCCAGTACTTC
TRBD1	-	TRBV5-4	TRBJ1-1	CASSLGNFRDRGFLAFF	TGTGCCAGCAGCCTGGGTAATTTCCGGGACAGGGGGTTTTTGGCTTTCTTT
TRBD2	-	TRBV11-1	TRBJ2-5	CASTHWGAGAVTQYF	TGTGCCAGCACACACTGGGGTGCGGGAGCGGTGACCCAGTACTTC
-	-	TRBV24-1	TRBJ2-3	CATSDLVLGATDTQYF	TGTGCCACCAGTGATTTGGTACTCGGTGCAACGGATACGCAGTATTTT
-	-	TRBV28	TRBJ2-7	CASSLLTPRFHEQYF	TGTGCCAGCAGTTTATTGACCCCAAGGTTCCACGAGCAGTACTTC
-	-	TRBV12-2	TRBJ2-4	CASRYRTALAKNIQYF	TGTGCAAGTCGCTACCGGACAGCGCTAGCCAAAAACATTCAGTACTTC
TRBD1	-	TRBV24-1	TRBJ2-2	CATSDLVDRGIRRELFF	TGTGCCACCAGTGATTTGGTGGACAGGGGTATACGGCGGGAGCTGTTTTTT
-	-	TRBV3-1/TRBV3-2	TRBJ1-1	CASSLTGNTEAFF	TGTGCCAGCAGCCTCACAGGGAACACTGAAGCTTTCTTT
-	-	TRBV27	TRBJ1-1	CASSSRSRGLTMNTEAFF	TGTGCCAGCAGTTCACGGTCCCGGGGGCTAACTATGAACACTGAAGCTTTCTTT
TRBD2	-	TRBV6-5	TRBJ2-7	CASRRLAGVYEQYF	TGTGCCAGCAGGCGCCTAGCGGGAGTCTACGAGCAGTACTTC
TRBD2	-	TRBV6-5	TRBJ2-1	CASKPTSGAYNEQFF	TGTGCCAGCAAACCGACTAGCGGAGCCTACAATGAGCAGTTCTTC
-	-	TRBV6-1	TRBJ2-5	CASSEGRHLTETQYF	TGTGCCAGCAGTGAAGGACGCCACTTGACAGAGACCCAGTACTTC
TRBD1	once	TRBV9	TRBJ2-3	CASSVWDSRRLDTQYF	TGTGCCAGCAGCGTTTGGGACAGCCGAAGACTAGATACGCAGTATTTT
TRBD2	once	TRBV5-5	TRBJ2-7	CASQAGPSGSLHEQYF	TGTGCCAGTCAAGCGGGGCCTAGCGGGAGCCTGCACGAGCAGTACTTC
-	-	TRBV5-1	TRBJ2-7	CASSLGYGSYEQYF	TGCGCCAGCAGCTTGGGGTACGGTTCCTACGAGCAGTACTTC
-	-	TRBV13	TRBJ2-7	CASSFQGGNEQYF	TGTGCCAGCAGCTTTCAGGGCGGCAACGAGCAGTACTTC
-	-	TRBV2	TRBJ1-2	CASTLQENYGYTF	TGTGCCAGCACCTTACAGGAGAACTATGGCTACACCTTC
-	-	TRBV7-3	TRBJ2-1	CASSERGLLSSYNEQFF	TGTGCCAGCAGCGAAAGAGGGCTCTTAAGCTCCTACAATGAGCAGTTCTTC
-	once	TRBV3-1/TRBV3-2	TRBJ1-4	CASSLPAPEEKLFF	TGTGCCAGCTCCCTCCCGGCGCCGGAGGAAAAACTGTTTTTT
TRBD1	few	TRBV19	TRBJ2-5	CASSPLRAGGLETQYF	TGTGCCAGTAGTCCCCTAAGGGCAGGGGGCTTGGAGACCCAGTACTTC
-	once	TRBV7-9	TRBJ2-3	CASNQRGSTDTQYF	TGTGCCAGCAACCAGAGAGGAAGCACAGATACGCAGTATTTT
-	-	TRBV9	TRBJ2-3	CASSPRSLGFSSTDTQYF	TGTGCCAGCAGCCCGAGGAGTCTAGGGTTCTCTAGCACAGATACGCAGTATTTT
TRBD2	-	TRBV27	TRBJ2-1	CASRRLATEQFF	TGTGCCAGCAGAAGACTAGCCACTGAGCAGTTCTTC
-	-	TRBV27	TRBJ2-1	CASSSKTTSWVSYNEQFF	TGTGCCAGCAGTTCCAAAACTACTAGCTGGGTCTCCTACAATGAGCAGTTCTTC
-	-	TRBV6-5	TRBJ2-7	CASSYVESELLEQYF	TGTGCCAGCAGTTACGTGGAGTCAGAGTTACTCGAGCAGTACTTC
TRBD2	-	TRBV7-8	TRBJ2-3	CASSLVEGGLAGDTQYF	TGTGCCAGCAGCTTAGTTGAGGGGGGACTAGCGGGTGACACGCAGTATTTT
-	-	TRBV30	TRBJ1-2	CAWSVESGNWVYGYTF	TGTGCCTGGAGTGTAGAGTCCGGGAATTGGGTCTATGGCTACACCTTC